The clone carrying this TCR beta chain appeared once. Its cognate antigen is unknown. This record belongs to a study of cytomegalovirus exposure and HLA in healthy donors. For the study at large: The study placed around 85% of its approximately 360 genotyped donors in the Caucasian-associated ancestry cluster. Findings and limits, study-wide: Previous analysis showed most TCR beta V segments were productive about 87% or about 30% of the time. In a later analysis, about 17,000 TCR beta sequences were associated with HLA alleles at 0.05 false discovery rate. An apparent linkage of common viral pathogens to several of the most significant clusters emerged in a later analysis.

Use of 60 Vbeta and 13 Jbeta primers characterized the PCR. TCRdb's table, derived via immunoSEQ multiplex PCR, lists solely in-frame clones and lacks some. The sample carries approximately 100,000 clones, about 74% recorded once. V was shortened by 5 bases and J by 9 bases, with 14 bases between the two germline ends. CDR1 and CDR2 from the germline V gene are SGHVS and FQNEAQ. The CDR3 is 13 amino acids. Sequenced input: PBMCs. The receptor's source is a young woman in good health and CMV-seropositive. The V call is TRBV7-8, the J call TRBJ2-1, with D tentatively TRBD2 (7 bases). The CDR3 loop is CASSLAGAGEQFF. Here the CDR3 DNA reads TGTGCCAGCAGCCTCGCGGGGGCGGGTGAGCAGTTCTTC.